This TCR beta chain comes out of a study of cytomegalovirus exposure and HLA in healthy donors. Study results and limitations: Sequencing probably produced one cluster of sequence variants that were highly shared.

A multiplex PCR was run with 60 Vbeta primers and 13 Jbeta primers. The method was immunoSEQ multiplex PCR; TCRdb's version includes in-frame clones alone and lacks a portion of them. The table has 200,000 to 300,000 clones, roughly 85% seen once. In regard to this clone: The antigen is undetermined.

CDR3 length: 16 amino acids. Germline V gives CDR1 SNHLY, CDR2 FYNNEI. Germline trimming cut 2 bases from V and 0 bases from J; bases unmatched to any gene: 3. The sample consisted of PBMCs. This sequence originates from a girl aged 2-10 years in good health and CMV-seronegative. V gene TRBV2 combines with J gene TRBJ2-1; 8 bases are shared with TRBD2. The CDR3 DNA is TGTGCCAGCAGTGAACGCGGGGGGTCCTCCTACAATGAGCAGTTCTTC. Its protein is CASSERGGSSYNEQFF.